This T cell receptor (beta chain) was captured by sequencing in a study of shared clonotypes between healthy human individuals. On the study more broadly: Every donor yielded three CD4 naive, three CD4 memory, two CD8 naive and one CD8 memory plate.

CDR1 and CDR2 (germline): SGHRS, YFSETQ. The CDR3 length is 15 residues. V was clipped by 1 base and J by 7 bases; unmatched bases: 5. Donors were Caucasian adults residing in Nashville, Tennessee, USA. Sequencing used immunoSEQ multiplex PCR; TCRdb keeps in-frame clones, though not all of them. Among some 1.5 million clones listed, roughly 96% were seen once. Specimen: naive CD4+ T cells sorted from blood. Subset defined: CD45RA+ positively selected. The J gene is TRBJ2-2, the V gene TRBV5-1, with 9 bases aligning to TRBD1. The source of this sequence is a young man in good health. DNA for the CDR3: TGCGCCAGCAGCTTGTTACAGGGGGCCGACGGGGAGCTGTTTTTT. Translated: CASSLLQGADGELFF.